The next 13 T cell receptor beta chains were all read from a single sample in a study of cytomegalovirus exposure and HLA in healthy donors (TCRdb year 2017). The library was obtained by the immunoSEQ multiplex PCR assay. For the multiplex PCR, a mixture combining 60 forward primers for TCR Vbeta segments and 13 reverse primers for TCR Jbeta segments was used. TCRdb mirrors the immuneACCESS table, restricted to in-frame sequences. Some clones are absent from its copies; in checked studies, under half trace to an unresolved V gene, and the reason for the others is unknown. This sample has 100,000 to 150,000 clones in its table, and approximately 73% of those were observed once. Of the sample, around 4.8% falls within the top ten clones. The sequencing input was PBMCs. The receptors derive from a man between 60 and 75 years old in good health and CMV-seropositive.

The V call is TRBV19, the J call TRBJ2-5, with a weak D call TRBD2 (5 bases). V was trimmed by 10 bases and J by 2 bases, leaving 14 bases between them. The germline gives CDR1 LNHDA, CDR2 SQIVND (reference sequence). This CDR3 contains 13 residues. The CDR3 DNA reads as TGTGCCACCGGACTTGGGTATCAAGAGACCCAGTACTTC. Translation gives CATGLGYQETQYF.

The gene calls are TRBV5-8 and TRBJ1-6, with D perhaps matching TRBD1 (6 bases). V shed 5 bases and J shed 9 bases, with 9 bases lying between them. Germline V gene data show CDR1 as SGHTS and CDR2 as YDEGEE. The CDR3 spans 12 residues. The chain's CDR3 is CASRTGFSPLHF. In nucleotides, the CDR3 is TGTGCCAGCAGAACAGGGTTTTCACCCCTCCACTTT. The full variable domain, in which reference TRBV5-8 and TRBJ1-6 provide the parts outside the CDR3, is EAGVTQSPTHLIKTRGQQATLRCSPISGHTSVYWYQQALGLGLQFLLWYDEGEERNRGNFPPRFSGRQFPNYSSELNVNALELEDSALYLCASRTGFSPLHFGNGTRLTVT.

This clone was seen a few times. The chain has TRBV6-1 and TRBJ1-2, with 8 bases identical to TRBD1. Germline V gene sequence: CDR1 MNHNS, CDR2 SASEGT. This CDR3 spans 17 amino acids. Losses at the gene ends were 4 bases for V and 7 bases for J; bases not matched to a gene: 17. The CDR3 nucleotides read TGTGCCAGCAGTGGGCAGGGGGCGAGATCCTGGGCTAGTGGCTACACCTTC. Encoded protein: CASSGQGARSWASGYTF.

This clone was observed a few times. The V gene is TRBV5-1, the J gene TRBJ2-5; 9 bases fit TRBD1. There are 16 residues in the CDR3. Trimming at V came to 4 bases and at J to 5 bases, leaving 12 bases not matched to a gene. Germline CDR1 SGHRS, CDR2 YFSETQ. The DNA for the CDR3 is TGCGCCAGCAGCCTTCGACAGGGGGGTGGGGAGGAGACCCAGTACTTC. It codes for CASSLRQGGGEETQYF. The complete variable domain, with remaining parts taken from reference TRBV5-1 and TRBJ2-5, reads KAGVTQTPRYLIKTRGQQVTLSCSPISGHRSVSWYQQTPGQGLQFLFEYFSETQRNKGNFPGRFSGRQFSNSRSEMNVSTLELGDSALYLCASSLRQGGGEETQYFGPGTRLLVL.

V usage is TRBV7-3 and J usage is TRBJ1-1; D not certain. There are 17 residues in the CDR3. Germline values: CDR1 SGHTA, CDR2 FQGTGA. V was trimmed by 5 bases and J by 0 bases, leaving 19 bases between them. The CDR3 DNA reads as TGTGCCAGCAGCCCGAAGGACGGCGGGCCTATGAACACTGAAGCTTTCTTT. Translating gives CASSPKDGGPMNTEAFF.

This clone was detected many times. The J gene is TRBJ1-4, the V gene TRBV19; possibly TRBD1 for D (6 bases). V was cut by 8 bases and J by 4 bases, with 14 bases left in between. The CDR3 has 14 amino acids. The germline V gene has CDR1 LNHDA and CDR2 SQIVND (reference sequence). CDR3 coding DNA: TGTGCCAGTTCCAATCAGGGGAGTAATGAAAAACTGTTTTTT. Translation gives CASSNQGSNEKLFF.

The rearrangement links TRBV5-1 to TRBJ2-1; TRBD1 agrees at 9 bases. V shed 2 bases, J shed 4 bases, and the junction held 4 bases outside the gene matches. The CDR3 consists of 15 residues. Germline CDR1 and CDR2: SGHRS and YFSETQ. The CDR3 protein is CASSLSGTGYNEQFF. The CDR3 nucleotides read TGCGCCAGCAGCTTATCTGGGACAGGGTACAATGAGCAGTTCTTC.

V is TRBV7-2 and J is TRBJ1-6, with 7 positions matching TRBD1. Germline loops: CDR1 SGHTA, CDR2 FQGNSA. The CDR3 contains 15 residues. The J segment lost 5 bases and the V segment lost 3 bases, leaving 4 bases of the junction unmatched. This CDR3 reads CASSFTGVDNSPLHF. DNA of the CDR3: TGTGCCAGCAGCTTTACAGGGGTGGATAATTCACCCCTCCACTTT.

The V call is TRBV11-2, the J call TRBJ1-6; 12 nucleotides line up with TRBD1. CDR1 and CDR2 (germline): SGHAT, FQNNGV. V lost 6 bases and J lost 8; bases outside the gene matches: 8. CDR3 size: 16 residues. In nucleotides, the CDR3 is TGTGCCAGCAGTTCGGGACAGGGGGCAAGTTATTCACCCCTCCACTTT. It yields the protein CASSSGQGASYSPLHF.

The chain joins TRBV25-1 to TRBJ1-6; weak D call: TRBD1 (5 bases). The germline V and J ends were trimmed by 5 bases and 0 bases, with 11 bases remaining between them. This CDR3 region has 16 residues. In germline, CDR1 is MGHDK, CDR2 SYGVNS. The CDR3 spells CASSPAGHSYNSPLHF. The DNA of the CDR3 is TGTGCCAGCAGTCCGGCAGGGCACTCCTATAATTCACCCCTCCACTTT. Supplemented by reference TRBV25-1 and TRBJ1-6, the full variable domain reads EADIYQTPRYLVIGTGKKITLECSQTMGHDKMYWYQQDPGMELHLIHYSYGVNSTEKGDLSSESTVSRIRTEHFPLTLESARPSHTSQYLCASSPAGHSYNSPLHFGNGTRLTVT.

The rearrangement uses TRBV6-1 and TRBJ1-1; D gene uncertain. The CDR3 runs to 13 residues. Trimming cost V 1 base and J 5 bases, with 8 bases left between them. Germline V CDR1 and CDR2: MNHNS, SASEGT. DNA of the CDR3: TGTGCCAGCAGTGAAGTTTCCGAGACTGAAGCTTTCTTT. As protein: CASSEVSETEAFF.

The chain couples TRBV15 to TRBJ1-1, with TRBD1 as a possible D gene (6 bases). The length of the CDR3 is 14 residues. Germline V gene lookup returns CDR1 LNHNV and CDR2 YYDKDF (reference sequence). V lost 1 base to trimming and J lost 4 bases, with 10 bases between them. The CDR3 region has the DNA TGTGCCACCAGCAGAGCGACAGGCGGCACTGAAGCTTTCTTT. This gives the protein CATSRATGGTEAFF.

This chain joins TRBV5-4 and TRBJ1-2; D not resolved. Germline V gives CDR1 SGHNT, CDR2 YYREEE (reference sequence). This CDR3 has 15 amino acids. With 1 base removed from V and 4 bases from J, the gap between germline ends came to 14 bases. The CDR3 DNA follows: TGTGCCAGCAGCTTGCCTCTCGGGGAAGGCTATGGCTACACCTTC. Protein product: CASSLPLGEGYGYTF.